Presented here are 9 T cell receptor beta chains from one specimen sequenced in a study of T and B cells in COVID-19 patients. TRB rearrangements were amplified by multiplex PCR with BIOMED2 TRB-A/B primers. One entry per CDR3 protein, called by TCRdb with MiXCR from the multiplex PCR reads. This sample carries 6,000 or so distinct CDR3 sequences, 33% of them seen once, and the ten largest clones take 57%. TRB was amplified from about 240-490 ng of blood genomic DNA. The sequencing sample was made of blood. The receptor set was obtained from a human donor with active COVID-19.

V usage is TRBV15 and J usage is TRBJ2-4; 9 bases are shared with TRBD1. V lost 0 bases to trimming and J lost 6 bases; unmatched junction nucleotides: 9. The CDR3 has 17 residues. Germline V gene data show CDR1 as LNHNV and CDR2 as YYDKDF (reference sequence). DNA of the CDR3: TGTGCCACCAGCAGAGACTCGGGACAGGGTAGCTTAAACATTCAGTACTTC. This gives the protein CATSRDSGQGSLNIQYF.

This clonotype has only a few counts. Here the CDR3 reads CASSEVGYGYTF. In nucleotides, the CDR3 is TGTGCCAGCAGTGAAGTAGGGTATGGCTACACCTTC. The rearrangement joins TRBV6-1 to TRBJ1-2; no definite D call. The CDR3 totals 12 residues. Germline CDR1 reads MNHNS; CDR2 reads SASEGT. V lost 1 base, J lost 5 bases, and 5 bases lay in between.

Points on this clonotype: Its ends do not fully match the called genes, so a read error is possible. The chain links TRBV5-1 to TRBJ2-6, with TRBD1 matching over 10 bases. The CDR3 consists of 17 residues. The germline V gene encodes CDR1 SGHRS and CDR2 YFSETQ. As DNA, the CDR3 is TGTGCCAGAAGCTTGGGACAGGGGAGCTCTGGGGCCAACGTCCTGACTTTC. Its translation: CARSLGQGSSGANVLTF.

This chain uses TRBV18 with TRBJ1-5; D unclear. The V gene lost 2 bases and the J gene lost 5 bases, with 10 bases spanning the gap. This CDR3 has 14 amino acids. The germline gives CDR1 KGHSH, CDR2 LQKENI. The CDR3 loop reads CASSPSESYQPQHF. The CDR3 DNA follows: TGTGCCAGCTCACCATCGGAGTCCTATCAGCCCCAGCATTTT.

The CDR3: CASSYSKQETQYF. The DNA of the CDR3 is TGTGCCAGCAGTTACAGCAAGCAAGAGACCCAGTACTTC. V usage is TRBV25-1 and J usage is TRBJ2-5; no clear D. The CDR3 is made up of 13 amino acids. CDR1 is MGHDK and CDR2 is SYGVNS in the germline V gene. V lost 5 bases, J lost 2 bases, and 9 bases lay in between.

This clonotype was counted only a few times. This chain connects TRBV30 to TRBJ1-1, with D hard to call. Trimming removed 4 bases from V and 4 bases from J, with 10 bases in between. Germline CDR1 is GTSNPN and CDR2 is SVGIG (reference sequence). This CDR3 contains 12 residues. CDR3 sequence (DNA): TGTGCCTGGAACGGAGGAACCACTGAAGCTTTCTTT. Translated: CAWNGGTTEAFF.

The V gene is TRBV6-1, the J gene TRBJ1-2; D is unclear. The V end lost 1 base, the J end lost 2 bases, and 14 bases lay between the germline ends. Germline V gene sequence: CDR1 MNHNS, CDR2 SASEGT. The CDR3 has 16 residues. The DNA of the CDR3 is TGTGCCAGCAGTGAAGGAGCGGCAGGCTCCAACTATGGCTACACCTTC. This encodes CASSEGAAGSNYGYTF.

This chain joins TRBV6-2 or TRBV6-3 and TRBJ2-7; TRBD1 matches 7 bases. Germline V gene sequence: CDR1 MNHEY, CDR2 SVGEGT. Trimming took 7 bases from V and 1 from J; bases not matched to a gene: 4. CDR3 length: 13 amino acids. The CDR3 region is CASNRDSSYEQYF. The CDR3 DNA sequence: TGTGCCAGCAACCGGGACAGTTCCTACGAGCAGTACTTC.

The chain is built from TRBV6-5 and TRBJ2-3, with TRBD2 as a possible D gene (5 bases). The V and J ends lost 6 bases and 1 base respectively, with 14 bases between them. Germline values: CDR1 MNHEY, CDR2 SVGAGI. CDR3 length: 15 amino acids. CDR3 residues: CASSPSSGGTDTQYF. The CDR3 bases are TGTGCCAGCAGCCCCTCATCCGGGGGCACAGATACGCAGTATTTT.